The 16 T cell receptor beta chains reported below all come from one sample, sequenced in a study of T-cell reconstitution after alpha-beta-depleted transplantation in children. Using unique molecular identifiers, the investigators prepared the TCRbeta library. TCRdb processed the PCR reads anew with MiXCR; each CDR3 protein has one entry. The data contain approximately 130,000 distinct CDR3 sequences, about 9.5% of them singletons. The sequencing here drew on PBMCs, mostly from graft donor cells, taken 180 days after TCRalphabeta/CD19-depleted stem cell transplant. The source of these receptors is a girl under three years old who had a stem cell transplant for combined immunodeficiency, so the T cells may come from the graft donor.

V and J are TRBV6-5 and TRBJ2-6; a possible D gene is TRBD1 (5 bases). Trimming removed 4 bases at V and 4 bases at J, with 23 bases between. The CDR3 is 19 amino acids. Germline values: CDR1 MNHEY, CDR2 SVGAGI. CDR3 residues: CASSSLETVVLLGANVLTF. The CDR3 nucleotides read TGTGCCAGCAGTTCCCTAGAGACAGTGGTGTTATTAGGGGCCAACGTCCTGACTTTC.

V and J are TRBV20-1 and TRBJ2-1, with 8 bases aligning to TRBD1. V was pared by 6 bases and J by 12 bases, with 13 bases of the junction left unmatched. The CDR3 has 13 amino acids. The V gene's germline CDR1 is DFQATT and CDR2 SNEGSKA (reference sequence). DNA of the CDR3: TGCAGTGCAGCCCCCAGGGGGCCTACGGCGCAGTTCTTC. Translation: CSAAPRGPTAQFF.

In its sample, this clonotype was seen a few times. The chain carries TRBV15 and TRBJ2-1, with 8 nucleotides matching TRBD2. CDR1 LNHNV and CDR2 YYDKDF come from the germline V gene (reference sequence). The CDR3 sequence is 15 residues long. V lost 3 bases, J lost 4 bases, and 5 bases stayed unmatched. CDR3 DNA: TGTGCCACCAGCAGCGCCACGGGGGGGTACAATGAGCAGTTCTTC. Amino acids: CATSSATGGYNEQFF. Based on the CDR3 plus reference TRBV15 and TRBJ2-1, the full variable domain is DAMVIQNPRYQVTQFGKPVTLSCSQTLNHNVMYWYQQKSSQAPKLLFHYYDKDFNNEADTPDNFQSRRPNTSFCFLDIRSPGLGDTAMYLCATSSATGGYNEQFFGPGTRLTVL.

This chain links TRBV7-2 with TRBJ1-3; the D is unclear. Trimming left V 1 base short and J 4 bases short, with 2 bases between. The germline V gene has CDR1 SGHTA and CDR2 FQGNSA. The CDR3 extends over 12 amino acids. DNA of the CDR3: TGTGCCAGCAGCTTAGTCGGAAACACCATATATTTT. As protein: CASSLVGNTIYF. The entire variable domain, with the rest obtained from reference TRBV7-2 and TRBJ1-3, is as follows: GAGVSQSPSNKVTEKGKDVELRCDPISGHTALYWYRQSLGQGLEFLIYFQGNSAPDKSGLPSDRFSAERTGGSVSTLTIQRTQQEDSAVYLCASSLVGNTIYFGEGSWLTVV.

A few counts support this clonotype. The rearrangement uses TRBV6-2 or TRBV6-3 and TRBJ2-7; no reliable D call. The CDR3 contains 11 residues. The V end lost 2 bases, the J end lost 5 bases, and 4 bases lay between the germline ends. Germline loops: CDR1 MNHEY, CDR2 SVGEGT. The CDR3 here is CASSYTHEQYF. CDR3 in DNA: TGTGCCAGCAGTTACACCCACGAGCAGTACTTC.

The J gene is TRBJ2-6, the V gene TRBV5-1, with 16 positions matching TRBD2. CDR3 length: 18 amino acids. V lost 6 bases, J lost 3 bases, and 6 bases stayed unmatched. Germline V CDR1 and CDR2: SGHRS, YFSETQ. The CDR3 sequence: CASTGTSGRAFGANVLTF. The CDR3 DNA reads as TGCGCCAGCACCGGGACTAGCGGGAGGGCCTTTGGGGCCAACGTCCTGACTTTC.

The rearrangement joins TRBV12-5 to TRBJ2-3, with D perhaps TRBD1 (6 bases). V was cut by 7 bases and J by 1 base, with 15 bases left in between. CDR1 is LGHNT and CDR2 is FRNRAP in the germline V gene. The CDR3 runs 15 residues. Here the CDR3 reads CASANTGQGTDTQYF. Here the CDR3 DNA reads TGTGCTAGTGCAAATACAGGGCAGGGCACAGATACGCAGTATTTT.

This clonotype was observed a handful of times. This chain joins TRBV24-1 and TRBJ2-1, with 8 bases lining up with TRBD2. The length of the CDR3 is 11 residues. The germline V gene encodes CDR1 KGHDR and CDR2 SFDVKD. V shed 7 bases, J shed 9 bases, and the junction held 1 base outside the gene matches. CDR3 coding DNA: TGTGCCACCAGCGGGAGGGGTGAGCAGTTCTTC. Protein: CATSGRGEQFF.

The genes are TRBV6-5 and TRBJ1-1; D possibly corresponds to TRBD1 (5 bases). Trimming shortened V by 5 bases and J by 5 bases, and 15 bases separated the two germline ends. Germline lookup yields CDR1 MNHEY and CDR2 SVGAGI. The CDR3 has 14 residues. This CDR3 reads CASSPRTYRTEAFF. As DNA, the CDR3 is TGTGCCAGCAGTCCAAGGACCTACAGGACTGAAGCTTTCTTT.

This clonotype was recorded a few times. The chain is built from TRBV28 and TRBJ2-5; D may be TRBD1 (7 bases). Trimming removed 10 bases at V and 5 bases at J, with 35 bases between. CDR1 is MDHEN and CDR2 is SYDVKM in the germline V gene. This CDR3 contains 19 residues. CDR3 sequence reads: CATRPEGRGKGGPLETQYF. The CDR3 DNA is TGTGCCACCAGGCCCGAGGGCAGGGGGAAGGGGGGACCCTTGGAGACCCAGTACTTC.

In this sample, this clonotype turned up many times. V and J are TRBV5-6 and TRBJ1-1; D not resolved. The germline V gene encodes CDR1 SGHDT and CDR2 YYEEEE. The CDR3 extends over 15 amino acids. The V end lost 5 bases, the J end lost 3 bases, and 17 bases lay between the germline ends. The CDR3 reads CASSQHAGQHTEAFF. CDR3 nucleotides: TGTGCCAGCAGTCAACACGCGGGCCAACACACTGAAGCTTTCTTT.

The chain has TRBV7-2 and TRBJ2-7; no definite D call. The CDR3 runs to 16 residues. Germline lookup yields CDR1 SGHTA and CDR2 FQGNSA. V was shortened by 0 bases and J by 2 bases, with 14 bases between the two germline ends. The CDR3 region is CASSLAFSPRTYEQYF. CDR3 nucleotide sequence: TGTGCCAGCAGCTTAGCGTTCAGCCCACGGACCTACGAGCAGTACTTC. The complete variable domain, with remaining parts taken from reference TRBV7-2 and TRBJ2-7, reads GAGVSQSPSNKVTEKGKDVELRCDPISGHTALYWYRQSLGQGLEFLIYFQGNSAPDKSGLPSDRFSAERTGGSVSTLTIQRTQQEDSAVYLCASSLAFSPRTYEQYFGPGTRLTVT.

This clonotype was counted a few times. The chain joins TRBV4-3 to TRBJ1-3; D call uncertain. Germline CDR1 reads LGHNA; CDR2 reads YSLEER. This CDR3 has 16 amino acids. Trimming took off 1 base at V and 0 bases at J, with 10 bases between the two ends. CDR3 region: CASSQAYGSSGNTIYF. In DNA, the CDR3 is TGCGCCAGCAGCCAAGCGTACGGGAGCTCTGGAAACACCATATATTTT.

The CDR3 is CSARDSGSGNTIYF. As DNA, the CDR3 is TGCAGTGCTCGGGACAGCGGCTCTGGAAACACCATATATTTT. The V gene is TRBV20-1, the J gene TRBJ1-3; 7 bases are a match to TRBD1. In germline, CDR1 is DFQATT, CDR2 SNEGSKA (reference sequence). This CDR3 is built from 14 residues. With 5 bases clipped from V and 0 bases from J, the junction kept 4 bases outside the gene matches.

The chain links TRBV30 to TRBJ2-1; D remains ambiguous. This CDR3 contains 11 residues. Germline CDR1 and CDR2: GTSNPN and SVGIG (reference sequence). V lost 5 bases, J lost 7 bases, and 9 bases lay in between. The CDR3 sequence: CAWGLFNEQFF. The CDR3 DNA reads TGTGCCTGGGGTCTGTTTAATGAGCAGTTCTTC. Variable domain in full (rest from reference TRBV30 and TRBJ2-1): SQTIHQWPATLVQPVGSPLSLECTVEGTSNPNLYWYRQAAGRGLQLLFYSVGIGQISSEVPQNLSASRPQDRQFILSSKKLLLSDSGFYLCAWGLFNEQFFGPGTRLTVL.

The sample holds a few counts of this clonotype. The rearrangement joins TRBV20-1 to TRBJ2-7, with 7 bases matching TRBD2. J was trimmed by 5 bases and V by 1 base; bases with no gene match: 8. This CDR3 spans 14 amino acids. Germline CDR1 is DFQATT and CDR2 is SNEGSKA (reference sequence). Here the CDR3 DNA reads TGCAGTGCTAGAGCCGGCGGGAGCACGGACGAGCAGTACTTC. Translation: CSARAGGSTDEQYF.